The 31 T cell receptor beta chains below were found in one sample sequenced in a study of OX40 agonist ivuxolimab in advanced cancers. Profiling relied on immunoSEQ multiplex PCR, and the TCRdb table lists in-frame clones only, not all of them. The table lists around 72,000 clones, 75% to 90% of them singletons. Sequencing used CD4+ or CD8+ T cells sorted from blood, obtained in a trial of the OX40 agonist ivuxolimab. These receptors were collected from an adult with an advanced solid tumor such as melanoma, head and neck, liver or kidney cancer.

The rearrangement uses TRBV27 and TRBJ2-5; 7 bases line up with TRBD1. CDR3 size: 14 residues. Germline-derived CDR1 and CDR2 are MNHEY and SMNVEV (reference sequence). The V and J ends lost 6 bases and 2 bases, in that order; junction bases with no gene match: 6. Here the CDR3 DNA reads TGTGCCAGCAGCACCCGGGGACAGCAAGAGACCCAGTACTTC. Translation: CASSTRGQQETQYF.

The chain combines TRBV19 with TRBJ2-5, with TRBD1 matching over 8 bases. Germline CDR1 and CDR2: LNHDA and SQIVND (reference sequence). CDR3 length equals 13 residues. Trimming cost V 3 bases and J 5 bases; bases outside gene matches: 2. CDR3 protein: CASSIQGAETQYF. The CDR3 nucleotides are TGTGCCAGTAGTATTCAGGGGGCGGAGACCCAGTACTTC. The whole variable domain, remainder taken from reference TRBV19 and TRBJ2-5, is DGGITQSPKYLFRKEGQNVTLSCEQNLNHDAMYWYRQDPGQGLRLIYYSQIVNDFQKGDIAEGYSVSREKKESFPLTVTSAQKNPTAFYLCASSIQGAETQYFGPGTRLLVL.

V and J are TRBV4-2 and TRBJ2-3; the D gene is possibly TRBD2 (5 bases). The CDR3 runs 15 residues. V lost 4 bases to trimming and J lost 4 bases, with 15 bases between them. Germline loops: CDR1 LGHNA, CDR2 YNFKEQ. The CDR3 is CASSRGPGSPDTQYF. The CDR3 DNA reads TGTGCCAGCAGCCGCGGACCGGGAAGCCCAGATACGCAGTATTTT.

The rearrangement links TRBV28 to TRBJ1-2; tentatively, D is TRBD1 (5 bases). The germline V and J ends were trimmed by 8 bases and 5 bases, with 15 bases remaining between them. Germline V lookup: CDR1 MDHEN, CDR2 SYDVKM. This CDR3 is 13 amino acids long. CDR3 sequence (DNA): TGTGCCAGCCTGCCGGGGGGGGAATATGGCTACACCTTC. The encoded protein is CASLPGGEYGYTF.

Here the CDR3 DNA reads TGTGCCAGCAGCCGGGGACACAACACTGAAGCTTTCTTT. Encoded protein: CASSRGHNTEAFF. V and J are TRBV4-2 and TRBJ1-1; TRBD1 might be the D (6 bases). The length of the CDR3 is 13 residues. Germline V gene sequence: CDR1 LGHNA, CDR2 YNFKEQ. Trimming left V 4 bases short and J 2 bases short, with 8 bases between.

This chain connects TRBV14 to TRBJ1-2, with D perhaps TRBD1 (5 bases). Germline V gives CDR1 SGHDN, CDR2 FVKESK. Trimming removed 5 bases at V and 5 bases at J, with 9 bases between. The CDR3 spans 12 residues. The CDR3 spells CASSRQNYGYTF. Written as DNA, the CDR3 is TGTGCCAGCAGCAGACAGAATTATGGCTACACCTTC.

The genes are TRBV6-6 and TRBJ1-5; D is perhaps TRBD1 (6 bases). The V end was cut by 7 bases, the J end by 6 bases, with 13 bases between. CDR1 is MNHNY, CDR2 SVGAGI, per germline (reference sequence). The CDR3 has 13 residues. Here the CDR3 DNA reads TGTGCCAGCATCCTCAGGGGAACTCAGCCCCAGCATTTT. Amino acid sequence: CASILRGTQPQHF.

The rearrangement links TRBV29-1 to TRBJ2-7, with 13 positions matching TRBD2. This CDR3 is built from 14 residues. Per the germline V gene, CDR1 is SQVTM and CDR2 is ANQGSEA. V gave up 5 bases and J gave up 6 bases; unmatched junction bases: 7. CDR3 bases: TGCAGCGTTCGAGGGACTAGCGGGATCAGCGAGCAGTACTTC. It translates to CSVRGTSGISEQYF.

This sequence joins TRBV5-4 and TRBJ1-2; TRBD1 matches 8 bases. In germline, CDR1 is SGHNT, CDR2 YYREEE (reference sequence). CDR3 length equals 16 residues. With V trimmed by 0 bases and J by 6 bases, 10 bases remained unmatched. CDR3 nucleotide sequence: TGTGCCAGCAGCTTGGTGGGGCAGGGGGCCTGGGATGGCTACACCTTC. This translates into CASSLVGQGAWDGYTF.

The gene calls are TRBV7-3 and TRBJ2-1; D gene uncertain. The germline gives CDR1 SGHTA, CDR2 FQGTGA. The CDR3 has 13 amino acids. V lost 2 bases to trimming and J lost 7 bases, with 9 bases between them. This chain's CDR3 is CASSLGRENEQFF. Here the CDR3 DNA reads TGTGCCAGCAGCTTAGGTCGCGAGAATGAGCAGTTCTTC. Combining the CDR3 with reference TRBV7-3 and TRBJ2-1 gives the whole variable domain GAGVSQTPSNKVTEKGKYVELRCDPISGHTALYWYRQSLGQGPEFLIYFQGTGAADDSGLPNDRFFAVRPEGSVSTLKIQRTERGDSAVYLCASSLGRENEQFFGPGTRLTVL.

V is TRBV19 and J is TRBJ2-2, with TRBD1 matching 7 bases. V trimming: 0 bases; J trimming: 4 bases; junction bases outside the gene matches: 8. Germline-derived CDR1 and CDR2 are LNHDA and SQIVND (reference sequence). The CDR3 is 17 amino acids. For the CDR3, the DNA is TGTGCCAGTAGTATAGATCCCGGACAGGAGAGCACCGGGGAGCTGTTTTTT. This encodes CASSIDPGQESTGELFF.

V gene TRBV6-1 combines with J gene TRBJ1-3; unclear D gene. Deletions cut 3 bases from V and 0 bases from J, with 12 bases between. This CDR3 is 16 amino acids long. Germline CDR1 and CDR2: MNHNS and SASEGT. As DNA, the CDR3 is TGTGCCAGCAGTGACCCGCCAACAGCCTCTGGAAACACCATATATTTT. This translates into CASSDPPTASGNTIYF.

In its sample, this clone was seen once. V and J are TRBV4-1 and TRBJ1-2; D call uncertain. The V gene's germline CDR1 is MGHRA and CDR2 YSYEKL. The CDR3 is 15 amino acids. Trimming removed 0 bases from V and 5 bases from J, with 13 bases in between. The CDR3 DNA is TGCGCCAGCAGCCAAGATGGTGTCGGACTATATGGCTACACCTTC. It specifies CASSQDGVGLYGYTF.

V gene TRBV30 combines with J gene TRBJ1-2, with D perhaps TRBD1 (6 bases). V lost 8 bases, J lost 4 bases, and 29 bases lay in between. CDR3 size: 17 residues. Germline CDR1 reads GTSNPN; CDR2 reads SVGIG (reference sequence). CDR3 protein: CARRWGRGLGNIYGYTF. Written as DNA, the CDR3 is TGTGCCCGGCGCTGGGGGCGGGGGCTGGGGAATATCTATGGCTACACCTTC.

This clone was observed once. The chain links TRBV28 to TRBJ1-1; the D is unclear. Germline V CDR1 and CDR2: MDHEN, SYDVKM. V lost 2 bases and J lost 3, with 7 bases in between. This CDR3 has 13 residues. CDR3 DNA: TGTGCCAGCAGTTTACTGGGGTACACTGAAGCTTTCTTT. Translated, it gives CASSLLGYTEAFF.

The chain uses TRBV5-4 and TRBJ2-3; no clear D gene. This CDR3 contains 14 residues. Germline V CDR1 and CDR2: SGHNT, YYREEE (reference sequence). V was shortened by 6 bases and J by 1 base, with 12 bases between the two germline ends. The CDR3 reads CASTTFLGTDTQYF. CDR3 sequence (DNA): TGTGCCAGCACCACGTTCCTTGGCACAGATACGCAGTATTTT. The whole variable domain, remainder taken from reference TRBV5-4 and TRBJ2-3, is ETGVTQSPTHLIKTRGQQVTLRCSSQSGHNTVSWYQQALGQGPQFIFQYYREEENGRGNFPPRFSGLQFPNYSSELNVNALELDDSALYLCASTTFLGTDTQYFGPGTRLTVL.

This sequence joins TRBV30 and TRBJ2-7, with TRBD1 matching over 10 bases. The CDR3 has 13 amino acids. J gave up 3 bases and V 3 bases, and 2 bases lay outside the gene matches. Germline V gene data show CDR1 as GTSNPN and CDR2 as SVGIG (reference sequence). CDR3 nucleotides: TGTGCCTGGAGCCGGGACAGGGGCTACGAGCAGTACTTC. Amino acids: CAWSRDRGYEQYF.

Remarks on this clone: Mismatch with germline at one junction end may stem from a read error. The CDR3 sequence: CASGEVGLAGGQNNEQFF. In DNA, the CDR3 is TGCGCCAGCGGTGAAGTCGGACTAGCGGGGGGTCAGAACAATGAGCAGTTCTTC. The chain has TRBV10-1 and TRBJ2-1, with 14 bases fitting TRBD2. The CDR3 has 18 residues. Germline CDR1 reads WNHNN; CDR2 reads SYGVQD (reference sequence).

This clone appeared a single time. V usage is TRBV4-2 and J usage is TRBJ2-2; D call uncertain. The ends were cut back, 2 bases at V and 2 bases at J, with 18 bases in the middle. CDR1 and CDR2 (germline): LGHNA, YNFKEQ. CDR3 length: 18 residues. This CDR3 reads CASSQSSVGRINTGELFF. The CDR3 DNA follows: TGTGCCAGCAGCCAATCATCAGTTGGTCGGATTAACACCGGGGAGCTGTTTTTT.

The rearrangement links TRBV6-6 to TRBJ2-1; D is undetermined. Trimming left V 8 bases short and J 0 bases short, with 14 bases between. This CDR3 has 15 residues. The germline V gene encodes CDR1 MNHNY and CDR2 SVGAGI (reference sequence). CDR3 in amino acids: CASGPPKISYNEQFF. Here the CDR3 DNA reads TGTGCCAGCGGCCCACCGAAAATCTCCTACAATGAGCAGTTCTTC.

This chain uses TRBV4-1 with TRBJ1-2, with D possibly matching TRBD1 (6 bases). In germline, CDR1 is MGHRA, CDR2 YSYEKL. This CDR3 comprises 17 residues. Trimming left V 2 bases short and J 5 bases short, with 21 bases between. The CDR3 sequence is CASSQSITGIGGYGYTF. CDR3 sequence (DNA): TGCGCCAGCAGCCAATCGATAACAGGGATCGGGGGTTATGGCTACACCTTC.

The chain has TRBV9 and TRBJ1-5; D might be TRBD1 (6 bases). This CDR3 has 14 residues. V lost 4 bases to trimming and J lost 1 base, with 9 bases between them. Germline values: CDR1 SGDLS, CDR2 YYNGEE. CDR3 nucleotides: TGTGCCAGCAGCCTTGGACAGAGCAATCAGCCCCAGCATTTT. It encodes CASSLGQSNQPQHF.

The chain couples TRBV2 to TRBJ1-1; D possibly corresponds to TRBD1 (6 bases). The ends were cut back, 3 bases at V and 4 bases at J, with 12 bases in the middle. Germline V lookup: CDR1 SNHLY, CDR2 FYNNEI. The length of the CDR3 is 14 residues. The CDR3 sequence: CASSDLGAGTEAFF. The CDR3 DNA sequence: TGTGCCAGCAGTGATCTGGGGGCCGGCACTGAAGCTTTCTTT.

This CDR3 is CASSLIIAGARSDTQYF. The CDR3 DNA follows: TGTGCCAGCAGCTTGATAATCGCGGGAGCTCGGTCAGATACGCAGTATTTT. The rearrangement joins TRBV5-8 to TRBJ2-3; 7 bases are shared with TRBD2. Germline CDR1 is SGHTS and CDR2 is YDEGEE. The CDR3 loop spans 17 amino acids. J was trimmed by 4 bases and V by 1 base; bases with no gene match: 12.

The chain is built from TRBV7-8 and TRBJ2-1; D is uncertain. V was clipped by 5 bases and J by 2 bases, with 7 bases between them. CDR3 length: 13 amino acids. Per the germline V gene, CDR1 is SGHVS and CDR2 is FQNEAQ. CDR3 residues: CASSLSTYNEQFF. The CDR3 DNA reads TGTGCCAGCAGCCTAAGCACCTACAATGAGCAGTTCTTC.

The rearrangement links TRBV5-1 to TRBJ2-5; 7 bases are shared with TRBD2. CDR3 size: 15 residues. V was clipped by 4 bases and J by 5 bases; unmatched bases: 11. The germline CDR1 and CDR2 sequences are SGHRS and YFSETQ. The CDR3 DNA reads as TGCGCCAGCAGCCCCCCCGGACTAGTGGGGGAGACCCAGTACTTC. Amino acid sequence: CASSPPGLVGETQYF.

This chain links TRBV6-1 with TRBJ2-7; 9 bases align to TRBD2. CDR3 length: 12 residues. The germline CDR1 and CDR2 sequences are MNHNS and SASEGT. The V segment lost 11 bases and the J segment 6 bases; nucleotides outside the gene matches: 8. The DNA for the CDR3 is TGTGCCGCGGGGGGGAGCCTCATCGAGCAGTACTTC. As protein: CAAGGSLIEQYF.

The chain recombines TRBV10-3 with TRBJ2-3; 10 nucleotides line up with TRBD2. Germline-derived CDR1 and CDR2 are ENHRY and SYGVKD. The trim removed 4 bases at V and 2 bases at J, leaving 6 bases unmatched. CDR3 length: 16 residues. The CDR3: CAISGGLAQDTDTQYF. CDR3 nucleotides: TGTGCCATCAGTGGGGGACTAGCGCAAGACACAGATACGCAGTATTTT.

The chain links TRBV5-8 to TRBJ1-5; D is possibly TRBD1 (6 bases). This CDR3 is built from 15 residues. CDR1 SGHTS and CDR2 YDEGEE come from the germline V gene. Trimming took off 4 bases at V and 2 bases at J, with 13 bases between the two ends. The CDR3 region is CASSPQGRGNQPQHF. In DNA, the CDR3 is TGTGCCAGCAGCCCACAGGGAAGAGGCAATCAGCCCCAGCATTTT.

This rearrangement joins TRBV2 to TRBJ2-7; D is uncertain. The germline V gene has CDR1 SNHLY and CDR2 FYNNEI. V was trimmed by 3 bases and J by 0 bases, leaving 9 bases between them. The CDR3 runs to 14 residues. The CDR3 nucleotides are TGTGCCAGCAGTGAGGTCAGGTACTCCTACGAGCAGTACTTC. Translated: CASSEVRYSYEQYF.

The chain carries TRBV7-2 and TRBJ1-3; D is uncertain. With 7 bases removed from V and 2 bases from J, the gap between germline ends came to 12 bases. In germline, CDR1 is SGHTA, CDR2 FQGNSA. This CDR3 is built from 14 residues. CDR3 sequence reads: CASTVMGTGNTIYF. As DNA, the CDR3 is TGTGCCAGCACCGTGATGGGGACTGGAAACACCATATATTTT.